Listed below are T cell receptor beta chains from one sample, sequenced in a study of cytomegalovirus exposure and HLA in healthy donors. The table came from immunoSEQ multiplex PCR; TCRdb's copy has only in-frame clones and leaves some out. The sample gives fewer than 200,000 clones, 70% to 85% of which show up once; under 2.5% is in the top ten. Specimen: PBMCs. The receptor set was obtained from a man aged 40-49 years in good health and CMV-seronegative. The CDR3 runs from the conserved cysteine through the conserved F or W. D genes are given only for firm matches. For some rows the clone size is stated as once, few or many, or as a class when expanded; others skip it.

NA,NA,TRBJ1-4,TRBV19,TGTGCCAGTAAGCTGGGGCAGTATAATGAAAAACTGTTTTTT,CASKLGQYNEKLFF
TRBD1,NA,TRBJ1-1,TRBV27,TGTGCCAGCAGTTCGACAGGGGGGAAGAATGAAGCTTTCTTT,CASSSTGGKNEAFF
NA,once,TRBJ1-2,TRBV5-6,TGTGCCAGCAGCTTGAAGCAGGTTCGAAGCTATGGCTACACCTTC,CASSLKQVRSYGYTF
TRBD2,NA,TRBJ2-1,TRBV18,TGTGCCAGCTCAGTGACTAGCGTCAATGAGCAGTTCTTC,CASSVTSVNEQFF
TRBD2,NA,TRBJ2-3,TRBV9,TGTGCCAGCAGTACTAGCGGGAGTAGCACAGATACGCAGTATTTT,CASSTSGSSTDTQYF
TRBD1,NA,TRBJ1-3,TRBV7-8,TGTGCCAGCAGCCCAGGGGGCAGGGTTGCGGGAAACACCATATATTTT,CASSPGGRVAGNTIYF
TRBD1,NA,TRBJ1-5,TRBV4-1,TGCGCCAGCACCGACAGGGTCAGTAGCAATCAGCCCCAGCATTTT,CASTDRVSSNQPQHF
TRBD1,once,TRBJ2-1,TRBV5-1,TGCGCCAGCAGCTCGACAGGGCTGACAGGGAATGAGCAGTTCTTC,CASSSTGLTGNEQFF
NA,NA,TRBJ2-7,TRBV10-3,TGTGCCATCAGTGAGTCCGTCGGGAGCTCCTACGAGCAGTACTTC,CAISESVGSSYEQYF
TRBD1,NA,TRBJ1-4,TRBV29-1,TGCAGCGCTTCCGGGGGGGACAGGGCTAATGAAAAACTGTTTTTT,CSASGGDRANEKLFF
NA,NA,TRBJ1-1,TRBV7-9,TGTGCCAGCAGTAAGACAGGGAACACTGAAGCTTTCTTT,CASSKTGNTEAFF
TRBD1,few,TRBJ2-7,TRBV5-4,TGTGCCAGCAGCTTATCAGGGGGCGAGCAGTACTTC,CASSLSGGEQYF
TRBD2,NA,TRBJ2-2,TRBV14,TGTGCCAGCAGCCTATTAGCGGGAACGAACACCGGGGAGCTGTTTTTT,CASSLLAGTNTGELFF
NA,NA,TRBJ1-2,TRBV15,TGTGCCACCAGCAGACCGGGACTTTATGGCTACACCTTC,CATSRPGLYGYTF
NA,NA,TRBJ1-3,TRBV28,TGTGCCAGCAGTTTAACAGGGTCAGGAAACACCATATATTTT,CASSLTGSGNTIYF
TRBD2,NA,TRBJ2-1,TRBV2,TGTGCCAGCAGTGAGCTAGCGGTCTACAATGAGCAGTTCTTC,CASSELAVYNEQFF
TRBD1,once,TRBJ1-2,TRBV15,TGTGCCACCAGCAGAGCAGGGGGTAGCTATGGCTACACCTTC,CATSRAGGSYGYTF
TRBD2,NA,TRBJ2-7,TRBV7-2,TGTGCCAGCAGCTCGGGACTAGCGGCCTCCTACGAGCAGTACTTC,CASSSGLAASYEQYF
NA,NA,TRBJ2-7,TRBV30,TGTGCCTGGAGCCCCGGAGGGGACGGAGCCTACGAGCAGTACTTC,CAWSPGGDGAYEQYF
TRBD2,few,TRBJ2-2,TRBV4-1,TGCGCCAGCAGCCAAGATTGGATAGCGGGAGTAGGAACCGGGGAGCTGTTTTTT,CASSQDWIAGVGTGELFF
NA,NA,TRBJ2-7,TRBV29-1,TGCAGCGTTGTTGTCGGGAGCTCCTACGAGCAGTACTTC,CSVVVGSSYEQYF
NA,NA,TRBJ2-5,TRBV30,TGTGCCTGGGGGACAGCGGGAGAAGAGACCCAGTACTTC,CAWGTAGEETQYF
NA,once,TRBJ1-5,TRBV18,TGTGCCAGCTCACCAGAGGAAGCCAGCCCCCAGCATTTT,CASSPEEASPQHF
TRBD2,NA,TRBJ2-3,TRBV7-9,TGTTCCAGCAGCTCCCTAGCGGGAGATGCAGATACGCAGTATTTT,CSSSSLAGDADTQYF
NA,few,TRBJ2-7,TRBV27,TGTGCCAGCAGTTTCGGGCCAGACTACGAGCAGTACTTC,CASSFGPDYEQYF
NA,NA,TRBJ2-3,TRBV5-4,TGTGCCAGCAGCTCAGAGTGGGATCCCAGGGTCTCAGCAGATACGCAGTATTTT,CASSSEWDPRVSADTQYF
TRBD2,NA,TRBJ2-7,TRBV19,TGTGCCAGTAGTCGGCCGACTAGCGGGAGCAACGAGCAGTACTTC,CASSRPTSGSNEQYF
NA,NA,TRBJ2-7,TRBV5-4,TGTGCCAGCAGCGTGGCTGTGACAGATTACGAGCAGTACTTC,CASSVAVTDYEQYF
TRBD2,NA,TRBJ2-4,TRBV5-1,TGCGCCAGCAGCTCCGGACTAGAGGCGGGTAGAAACATTCAGTACTTC,CASSSGLEAGRNIQYF